Below, one T cell receptor (beta chain) is given with its context. The target of this receptor is not known. Qualities for individual bases were not recorded, and no much larger clone is one base off. The source of the sample is a study of glioma-infiltrating T cells after dendritic cell vaccination listed by TCRdb under 2016. For context, the study as a whole: Of the approximately 15 glioblastoma patients in the cohort, all drawn from Phase I and II dendritic cell vaccination trials, 9 were newly diagnosed and 6 had recurrent disease. Autologous tumor lysate-pulsed dendritic cell vaccination was administered to the patients between about 2002 and 2013. The vaccine was prepared from monocyte-derived dendritic cells that were cultured for more than six days with IL-4 and GM-CSF and then pulsed overnight with autologous tumor lysate. Each patient was given three intradermal dendritic cell vaccine injections, spaced two weeks apart, in the arm below the axilla. In glioblastoma patients vaccinated with dendritic cells, deep sequencing of TCR beta CDR3 regions served to measure tumor-infiltrating lymphocyte content and to compare repertoires between tumor and blood. Survival after dendritic cell vaccination was correlated with TCR sequencing metrics, including TIL content and tumor-blood repertoire overlap. Overall results and qualifications from the work: After dendritic cell vaccination, a higher estimated pretreatment TIL content predicted longer time to progression and longer overall survival. The three-group TCR overlap response model was described as speculative and requiring prospective validation. No direct relationship between TCR clonality and survival was found, suggesting that a diverse polyclonal response may matter. The cohort was small and heterogeneous, and full blood and tumor sets were available for few patients, with initial-recurrent tumor pairs available for even fewer patients.

After removal of 8 bases from V and 9 bases from J, the junction retains 1 base not matched to a gene. Including the terminal cysteine and phenylalanine, the CDR3 comprises 12 residues. Of the read, only the CDR3 DNA is kept; its 36 bases are in frame from base 1. The germline V gene encodes CDR1 ENHRY and CDR2 SYGVKD. To be selected, patients needed enough residual fresh-frozen tumor tissue and more than two years of available survival data. Molecular status otherwise varied across the glioblastoma patients, but none of them carried an isocitrate dehydrogenase mutation. PBMC collection took place before vaccination, two weeks after the third vaccination, and at tumor progression if progression occurred. The Qiagen DNeasy Blood extraction Kit was used for extraction of genomic DNA. The immunoSEQ assay amplified TCRB CDR3 regions from about 2 micrograms of genomic DNA, or from all available DNA when less than that amount was available. The multiplex PCR relied on 60 forward primers for TCR V beta segments and 13 reverse primers for J beta segments. To estimate reads per starting template, synthetic control templates were spiked into each sample at limiting dilution. Sequencing produced 87 bp reads on the Illumina HiSeq System. On the study's bioinformatics: To remove PCR and sequencing errors, closely related sequences were merged with a nearest neighbor algorithm. TCR overlap was measured as the percentage of unique tumor TCR beta sequences that were also present in the peripheral blood of the same patient. TCRdb re-hosts the immuneACCESS table, in-frame sequences only. Its copies lack some clones; in the studies checked, an unresolved V gene accounts for under half of them, and the cause for the rest is not known. V and J calls and clone size are those listed in that table; D and trimming were worked out from the DNA. A total of roughly 68,000 clones appear in this sample, around 86% of them only once. The ten biggest clones cover over 9% of the sample.

This receptor was identified in a human donor with glioblastoma. In this chain, TRBV10-3 is recombined with TRBJ1-6, with 10 bases in between that match TRBD1. The sequences come from blood, collected before dendritic cell vaccination. The CDR3 is CAIRDRGSPLHF. The nucleotides are TGTGCCATCCGGGACAGGGGTTCACCCCTCCACTTT.